A selection of T cell receptor beta chains follows, all from one sample in a study of T cells in Graves' hyperthyroidism and ophthalmopathy. TCRdb re-called the multiplex PCR reads with MiXCR, one entry per CDR3 protein. The sample shows hundreds of thousands of distinct CDR3 sequences, around 19% of them seen only once. Material: blood. Every receptor here comes from a woman between 50 and 59 years old with Graves' hyperthyroidism that later progressed to Graves' ophthalmopathy. The CDR3 runs from the conserved cysteine through the conserved F or W. D genes are given only for firm matches. Clone size, where shown, is once, few, many, or a class for clones that have expanded.

size | J | V | D | CDR3 | DNA
. | TRBJ2-1 | TRBV6-2/TRBV6-3 | . | CASSYQTETYNEQFF | TGTGCCAGCAGTTACCAAACAGAAACCTACAATGAGCAGTTCTTC
. | TRBJ2-1 | TRBV27 | . | CASSLAGSLDEQFF | TGTGCCAGCAGTTTGGCGGGGTCCTTAGATGAGCAGTTCTTC
many | TRBJ2-4 | TRBV18 | TRBD1 | CASSPGQGGNIQYF | TGTGCCAGCTCACCGGGACAGGGAGGCAACATTCAGTACTTC
many | TRBJ1-2 | TRBV5-1 | . | CASSLDRTPTGYTF | TGCGCCAGCAGCTTGGACAGGACCCCAACAGGCTACACCTTC
. | TRBJ2-7 | TRBV7-2 | . | CASSLNKGFYEQYF | TGTGCCAGCAGCTTGAACAAAGGCTTCTACGAGCAGTACTTC
few | TRBJ1-6 | TRBV27 | TRBD1 | CASSYGQGEGSPLHF | TGTGCCAGCAGTTACGGACAGGGGGAAGGTTCACCCCTCCACTTT
. | TRBJ1-5 | TRBV19 | . | CASNGARNQPQHF | TGTGCCAGTAATGGGGCCCGCAATCAGCCCCAGCATTTT
many | TRBJ2-5 | TRBV30 | . | CAWSVLGETQYF | TGTGCCTGGAGTGTACTGGGGGAGACCCAGTACTTC
. | TRBJ1-6 | TRBV6-1 | TRBD1 | CASSPDRGIRSLHF | TGTGCCAGCAGCCCCGACAGGGGAATTAGGTCCCTCCACTTT
. | TRBJ2-7 | TRBV7-2 | . | CASSLFHIPHEQYF | TGTGCCAGCAGCTTATTCCACATTCCCCACGAGCAGTACTTC
many | TRBJ1-1 | TRBV5-5 | . | CASSLGTYENTEAFF | TGTGCCAGCAGCTTGGGGACGTACGAGAACACTGAAGCTTTCTTT
few | TRBJ1-1 | TRBV4-1 | . | CASSQGIENTEAFF | TGCGCCAGCAGCCAAGGTATAGAGAACACTGAAGCTTTCTTT
. | TRBJ2-5 | TRBV27 | . | CASSRRRWETQYF | TGTGCCAGCAGTAGACGTCGATGGGAGACCCAGTACTTC
few | TRBJ2-5 | TRBV9 | . | CASSTHRGETQYF | TGTGCCAGCAGCACTCATCGGGGGGAGACCCAGTACTTC
. | TRBJ1-5 | TRBV9 | . | CASSVEGVHQPQHF | TGTGCCAGCAGCGTCGAGGGGGTCCATCAGCCCCAGCATTTT
many | TRBJ2-3 | TRBV18 | . | CASSEVHSTDTQYF | TGTGCCAGCTCAGAAGTGCATAGCACAGATACGCAGTATTTT
few | TRBJ2-3 | TRBV20-1 | TRBD2 | CSARTSGTSTDTQYF | TGCAGTGCTAGGACTAGCGGGACTAGCACAGATACGCAGTATTTT
few | TRBJ2-1 | TRBV20-1 | . | CSARRAASYNEQLF | TGCAGTGCTAGAAGGGCGGCATCCTACAATGAGCAGCTCTTC
. | TRBJ1-3 | TRBV7-8 | . | CASSWKPGRRISGNTIYF | TGTGCCAGCAGTTGGAAGCCGGGACGGCGGATCTCTGGAAACACCATATATTTT
. | TRBJ1-1 | TRBV7-3 | . | CASSLAAGQGTEAFF | TGTGCCAGCAGCTTAGCGGCAGGGCAAGGGACTGAAGCTTTCTTT
. | TRBJ2-6 | TRBV20-1 | . | CSARGEEPSGANVLTF | TGCAGTGCTAGAGGGGAAGAGCCCTCTGGGGCCAACGTCCTGACTTTC
many | TRBJ2-7 | TRBV11-2 | . | CASRRTYEQYF | TGTGCCAGCAGACGGACCTACGAGCAGTACTTC
many | TRBJ1-5 | TRBV7-9 | . | CASSHHRDLNQPQHF | TGTGCCAGCAGCCACCACAGGGACCTCAATCAGCCCCAGCATTTT